These 29 T cell receptor beta chains share one sample of origin, sequenced in a study of shared clonotypes between healthy human individuals. Repertoires were generated with immunoSEQ multiplex PCR, while TCRdb's copy carries only in-frame clones and drops some. This table has more than 1.2 million clones, approximately 98.5% appearing once. Sequenced input: naive CD4+ T cells sorted from blood. The subset is: CD45RA+ positively selected. These receptors were collected from a man aged 25-40 years in good health.

The J gene is TRBJ2-2, the V gene TRBV5-6; D ambiguous. V was clipped by 2 bases and J by 4 bases, with 9 bases between them. This CDR3 contains 14 residues. The V gene's germline CDR1 is SGHDT and CDR2 YYEEEE. CDR3 coding DNA: TGTGCCAGCAGCTTACATATGCCCACCGGGGAGCTGTTTTTT. Translated, it gives CASSLHMPTGELFF.

The chain carries TRBV7-9 and TRBJ1-2, with 8 bases identical to TRBD1. Germline V lookup: CDR1 SEHNR, CDR2 FQNEAQ (reference sequence). The CDR3 sequence is 14 residues long. V lost 5 bases to trimming and J lost 11 bases; unmatched junction nucleotides: 13. Written as DNA, the CDR3 is TGTGCCAGCAGCCAGATGGCAGGGGGCGATCGATACACCTTC. It encodes CASSQMAGGDRYTF.

This chain uses TRBV27 with TRBJ1-2, with TRBD1 as a possible D gene (6 bases). The CDR3 runs 13 residues. Germline V CDR1 and CDR2: MNHEY, SMNVEV (reference sequence). Trimming stripped 2 bases from V and 2 bases from J, with 6 bases between. The CDR3 is CASSLGQNYGYTF. CDR3 nucleotide sequence: TGTGCCAGCAGTTTAGGACAGAACTATGGCTACACCTTC.

The chain has TRBV29-1 and TRBJ2-2, with TRBD1 identical over 9 bases. CDR3 size: 16 residues. Germline values: CDR1 SQVTM, CDR2 ANQGSEA. The trim removed 0 bases at V and 6 bases at J, leaving 8 bases unmatched. CDR3 DNA: TGCAGCGTTGAAGATAGACAGGGGGTTGGCGCCGGGGAGCTGTTTTTT. It is translated as CSVEDRQGVGAGELFF.

J is TRBJ2-7 and V is TRBV9; unclear D gene. The CDR3 covers 15 residues. Between the trimmed V and J ends, which lost 4 bases and 2 bases, there was a span of 16 bases. CDR1 and CDR2 from the germline V gene are SGDLS and YYNGEE. CDR3: CASSPDPLGPYEQYF. The CDR3 coding sequence is TGTGCCAGCAGCCCCGATCCCCTAGGCCCCTACGAGCAGTACTTC.

The rearrangement joins TRBV18 to TRBJ1-2; 10 nucleotides align to TRBD1. The CDR3 totals 15 residues. CDR1 KGHSH and CDR2 LQKENI come from the germline V gene. V lost 3 bases, J lost 7 bases, and 8 bases stayed unmatched. Here the CDR3 reads CASSPGTGVYVGYTF. The CDR3 DNA sequence: TGTGCCAGCTCACCGGGGACAGGGGTGTACGTTGGCTACACCTTC.

The rearrangement links TRBV5-5 to TRBJ2-7; the match to TRBD1 covers 7 bases. Per the germline V gene, CDR1 is SGHKS and CDR2 is YYEKEE (reference sequence). The CDR3 sequence is 14 residues long. Trimming cost V 4 bases and J 4 bases; bases outside gene matches: 8. In DNA form, the CDR3 reads TGTGCCAGCAGCCACGGGACAGTACTTTACGAGCAGTACTTC. It specifies CASSHGTVLYEQYF.

The V call is TRBV5-5, the J call TRBJ1-4; 7 bases agree with TRBD1. The ends lost 7 bases at V and 3 bases at J; junction bases unmatched: 6. This CDR3 is 14 amino acids long. Germline CDR1 and CDR2: SGHKS and YYEKEE (reference sequence). CDR3 coding DNA: TGTGCCAGCTGGACAGGCAAGGCTAATGAAAAACTGTTTTTT. Amino acid sequence: CASWTGKANEKLFF.

The chain is built from TRBV7-8 and TRBJ1-4, with D uncertain. CDR1 and CDR2 from the germline V gene are SGHVS and FQNEAQ. This CDR3 comprises 19 residues. Trimming removed 3 bases at V and 0 bases at J, with 20 bases between. The CDR3 protein is CASSFLSLAIDATNEKLFF. The CDR3 nucleotides read TGTGCCAGCAGCTTCCTATCCCTAGCCATCGACGCAACTAATGAAAAACTGTTTTTT.

This clone has just one count. The CDR3 protein is CASSELGQGRTEAFF. DNA of the CDR3: TGTGCCAGCAGTGAACTAGGACAGGGTCGGACTGAAGCTTTCTTT. The chain joins TRBV6-1 to TRBJ1-1; 8 positions agree with TRBD1. The junction had 7 bases not matched to a gene; V was cut back by 2 bases and J by 5 bases. In germline, CDR1 is MNHNS, CDR2 SASEGT. The CDR3 extends over 15 amino acids.

The rearrangement joins TRBV30 to TRBJ2-7, with 10 bases aligning to TRBD2. V trimming: 4 bases; J trimming: 6 bases; junction bases outside the gene matches: 9. The CDR3 totals 14 residues. Germline V gene data show CDR1 as GTSNPN and CDR2 as SVGIG (reference sequence). The CDR3 region has the DNA TGTGCCTGGACTCCTCTAGCGGGAGTAGTCGAGCAGTACTTC. Protein product: CAWTPLAGVVEQYF.

This clone was observed a single time. The chain links TRBV28 to TRBJ1-2, with 8 bases fitting TRBD1. V shed 6 bases, J shed 3 bases, and the junction held 6 bases outside the gene matches. The length of the CDR3 is 14 residues. CDR1 MDHEN and CDR2 SYDVKM come from the germline V gene. Written as DNA, the CDR3 is TGTGCCAGCAGGGTACAGGGGGTATACTATGGCTACACCTTC. Protein sequence: CASRVQGVYYGYTF.

The chain links TRBV14 to TRBJ2-2, with 7 bases aligning to TRBD2. With V trimmed by 4 bases and J by 6 bases, 20 bases remained unmatched. Germline assignment: CDR1 SGHDN and CDR2 FVKESK. The CDR3 consists of 19 residues. The CDR3 reads CASSPGGGAGQLMSGELFF. The CDR3 coding sequence is TGTGCCAGCAGCCCCGGGGGAGGGGCCGGACAACTAATGTCCGGGGAGCTGTTTTTT.

The V gene is TRBV28, the J gene TRBJ1-2; D might be TRBD1 (6 bases). This CDR3 is 14 amino acids long. Trimming cost V 5 bases and J 4 bases, with 14 bases left between them. The germline V gene has CDR1 MDHEN and CDR2 SYDVKM. The CDR3 loop reads CASSVPGQSYGYTF. CDR3 DNA sequence: TGTGCCAGCAGTGTACCCGGACAGTCCTATGGCTACACCTTC.

V and J are TRBV2 and TRBJ1-2; D remains unclear. Per germline, CDR1 SNHLY and CDR2 FYNNEI. With 4 bases removed from V and 6 bases from J, the gap between germline ends came to 9 bases. The CDR3 runs 12 residues. Here the CDR3 reads CASSGGWDGYTF. The CDR3 bases are TGTGCCAGCAGTGGGGGTTGGGATGGCTACACCTTC.

V gene TRBV28 combines with J gene TRBJ2-2; 12 positions agree with TRBD1. Germline V gives CDR1 MDHEN, CDR2 SYDVKM. The CDR3 is 15 residues long. V shed 6 bases and J 7 bases; nucleotides not matched to a gene: 6. Here the CDR3 DNA reads TGTGCCAGCAGGGGGGACAGGGGGCTCGGCGGGGAGCTGTTTTTT. It encodes CASRGDRGLGGELFF.

This clone was recorded once. J is TRBJ2-1 and V is TRBV27, with 7 bases lining up with TRBD1. Germline CDR1 is MNHEY and CDR2 is SMNVEV (reference sequence). V was clipped by 5 bases and J by 7 bases; unmatched bases: 8. The CDR3 covers 14 residues. CDR3 in DNA: TGTGCCAGCAGTCCCAGGGGGTTCGGGAATGAGCAGTTCTTC. Its translation is CASSPRGFGNEQFF.

The chain couples TRBV6-6 to TRBJ2-1; 16 nucleotides agree with TRBD2. This CDR3 is built from 15 residues. The V gene end was trimmed by 6 bases and the J gene end by 14 bases; junction bases not matched to a gene: 10. Germline V gene lookup returns CDR1 MNHNY and CDR2 SVGAGI (reference sequence). This CDR3 is CASSLSGTSGRAKFF. The CDR3 DNA sequence: TGTGCCAGCAGCCTTTCCGGGACTAGCGGGAGGGCCAAGTTCTTC.

CDR3 sequence (DNA): TGCAGCGTTGTGTTGTCGGTAGACCAGCAGTACTTC. Amino acids: CSVVLSVDQQYF. This chain joins TRBV29-1 and TRBJ2-7; D ambiguous. The germline V gene has CDR1 SQVTM and CDR2 ANQGSEA. There are 12 residues in the CDR3. V lost 4 bases and J lost 8, with 15 bases in between.

This clone was observed a single time. The J gene is TRBJ2-1, the V gene TRBV5-4; 8 nucleotides line up with TRBD1. There are 16 residues in the CDR3. From germline, CDR1 is SGHNT and CDR2 YYREEE (reference sequence). Trimming took 4 bases from V and 0 from J; bases not matched to a gene: 6. The CDR3 region is CASSQAQGGSYNEQFF. The CDR3 nucleotides are TGTGCCAGCAGCCAAGCACAGGGGGGCTCCTACAATGAGCAGTTCTTC.

The V call is TRBV9, the J call TRBJ1-1; tentatively, D is TRBD1 (6 bases). With 7 bases removed from V and 5 bases from J, the gap between germline ends came to 18 bases. Per germline, CDR1 SGDLS and CDR2 YYNGEE. The CDR3 is made up of 14 amino acids. The CDR3 DNA reads TGTGCCAGCTCCTCTGGGGGGCAGAGAACTGAAGCTTTCTTT. Protein sequence: CASSSGGQRTEAFF.

This sequence joins TRBV7-9 and TRBJ2-7, with TRBD1 identical over 9 bases. Trimming removed 5 bases from V and 7 bases from J; junction bases left unmatched: 3. The CDR3 is 12 amino acids. Germline loops: CDR1 SEHNR, CDR2 FQNEAQ (reference sequence). The CDR3 loop reads CASSTGGAEQYF. The CDR3, as DNA: TGTGCCAGCAGCACAGGGGGCGCAGAGCAGTACTTC.

V and J are TRBV15 and TRBJ1-5; D not resolved. CDR3 length: 14 amino acids. Trimming removed 5 bases from V and 2 bases from J, with 10 bases in between. Germline V lookup: CDR1 LNHNV, CDR2 YYDKDF (reference sequence). Here the CDR3 reads CATSLGGGNQPQHF. In nucleotides, the CDR3 is TGTGCCACCAGCTTGGGAGGAGGCAATCAGCCCCAGCATTTT.

The V and J genes are TRBV5-1 and TRBJ1-2; 8 bases map to TRBD1. In germline, CDR1 is SGHRS, CDR2 YFSETQ. The trim removed 4 bases at V and 6 bases at J, leaving 20 bases unmatched. The CDR3 length is 18 residues. As DNA, the CDR3 is TGCGCCAGCAGCCCTGTGTGGGGGGGACAGGCCCTTTGGGATGGCTACACCTTC. Translation gives CASSPVWGGQALWDGYTF.

The gene calls are TRBV7-8 and TRBJ2-5; D is undetermined. The CDR3 has 13 amino acids. The germline CDR1 and CDR2 sequences are SGHVS and FQNEAQ. Trimming left V 1 base short and J 5 bases short, with 8 bases between. The CDR3 reads CASSLGLAETQYF. The DNA for the CDR3 is TGTGCCAGCAGCTTAGGTCTCGCGGAGACCCAGTACTTC.

This chain uses TRBV5-5 with TRBJ2-7; D ambiguous. V was cut by 4 bases and J by 5 bases, with 10 bases left in between. The germline CDR1 and CDR2 sequences are SGHKS and YYEKEE (reference sequence). There are 12 residues in the CDR3. In nucleotides, the CDR3 is TGTGCCAGCAGCCGCATCACAGACGAGCAGTACTTC. Encoded protein: CASSRITDEQYF.

V is TRBV2 and J is TRBJ2-1; tentative D call: TRBD2 (6 bases). V lost 6 bases and J lost 7, with 16 bases in between. CDR1 SNHLY and CDR2 FYNNEI come from the germline V gene. The CDR3 sequence is 14 residues long. CDR3 coding DNA: TGTGCCAGCAGCAGAATGGAGGGCAAAAATGAGCAGTTCTTC. Its protein product is CASSRMEGKNEQFF.

The chain recombines TRBV18 with TRBJ2-7; D possibly corresponds to TRBD2 (6 bases). V was shortened by 6 bases and J by 2 bases, with 14 bases between the two germline ends. The V gene's germline CDR1 is KGHSH and CDR2 LQKENI. CDR3 length equals 14 residues. The CDR3 loop reads CASSPGVRAYEQYF. The CDR3 DNA reads TGTGCCAGCTCCCCGGGGGTGAGGGCCTACGAGCAGTACTTC.

The sample holds one count of this clone. The chain uses TRBV29-1 and TRBJ2-1; 15 bases agree with TRBD2. This CDR3 comprises 16 residues. V trimming: 6 bases; J trimming: 8 bases; junction bases outside the gene matches: 11. Germline values: CDR1 SQVTM, CDR2 ANQGSEA. As DNA, the CDR3 is TGCAGCGTCCCAAGGACTAGCGGGAGGGCCGGGGATGAGCAGTTCTTC. This sequence encodes CSVPRTSGRAGDEQFF.